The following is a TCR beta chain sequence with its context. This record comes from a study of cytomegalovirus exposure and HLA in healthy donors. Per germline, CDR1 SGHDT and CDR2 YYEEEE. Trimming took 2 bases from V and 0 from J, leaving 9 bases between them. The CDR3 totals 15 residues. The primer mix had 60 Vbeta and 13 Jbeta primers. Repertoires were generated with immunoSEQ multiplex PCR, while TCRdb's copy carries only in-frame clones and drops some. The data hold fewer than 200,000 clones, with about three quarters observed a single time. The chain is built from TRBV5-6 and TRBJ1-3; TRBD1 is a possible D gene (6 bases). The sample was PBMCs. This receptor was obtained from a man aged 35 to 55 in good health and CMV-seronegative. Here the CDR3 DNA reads TGTGCCAGCAGCTTCACAGGGTACTCTGGAAACACCATATATTTT. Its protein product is CASSFTGYSGNTIYF.